The 25 T cell receptor beta chains below were found in one sample sequenced in a study of blood T cells in healthy people across ages. Sample-barcoded 5' priming and a J-beta primer mix drove a second PCR of about 6 to 11 cycles. TCRdb analysed the 5' RACE reads with MiXCR anew, one entry per CDR3 protein. The table has about a million distinct CDR3 sequences, 35% to 45% seen once; the top ten hold roughly 13%. The specimen sequenced was blood. These TCRs come from a man aged 18-30 years in good health.

This clonotype turned up a few times. V is TRBV4-2 and J is TRBJ2-1; TRBD1 aligns across 8 bases. V lost 4 bases to trimming and J lost 3 bases; unmatched junction nucleotides: 11. Germline V gives CDR1 LGHNA, CDR2 YNFKEQ. This CDR3 has 17 amino acids. The CDR3 protein is CASSPRKTGEYYNEQFF. CDR3 in DNA: TGTGCCAGCAGCCCCCGAAAGACAGGGGAATACTACAATGAGCAGTTCTTC.

Only a few counts were recorded for this clonotype. The V gene is TRBV12-3 or TRBV12-4, the J gene TRBJ2-2, with 7 bases fitting TRBD2. CDR3 size: 14 residues. V dropped 5 bases and J dropped 7; count of bases not matched to a gene: 7. The CDR3 protein is CASSPAGVGGELFF. The CDR3 region has the DNA TGTGCCAGCAGTCCCGCGGGGGTCGGCGGGGAGCTGTTTTTT.

This clonotype was detected only a few times. The chain employs TRBV27 and TRBJ1-4; D call uncertain. Trimming took off 3 bases at V and 8 bases at J, with 13 bases between the two ends. Germline CDR1 reads MNHEY; CDR2 reads SMNVEV (reference sequence). CDR3 size: 14 residues. The CDR3 DNA reads as TGTGCCAGCAGTTTTGGTCCGAGGCGGGAAAAACTGTTTTTT. Translated: CASSFGPRREKLFF.

The rearrangement uses TRBV12-3 or TRBV12-4 and TRBJ1-5; maybe TRBD1 (6 bases). Deletions cut 7 bases from V and 5 bases from J, with 12 bases between. The CDR3 spans 13 residues. CDR3 sequence reads: CASKRAGDQPQHF. In nucleotides, the CDR3 is TGTGCCAGCAAGAGGGCAGGGGATCAGCCCCAGCATTTT.

The rearrangement links TRBV20-1 to TRBJ1-2; D may be TRBD1 (5 bases). The CDR3 totals 14 residues. Germline V gives CDR1 DFQATT, CDR2 SNEGSKA (reference sequence). Trimming shortened V by 3 bases and J by 2 bases, and 13 bases separated the two germline ends. In nucleotides, the CDR3 is TGCAGTGCTAGCGACTTTTCAGGGAACTATGGCTACACCTTC. Its protein product is CSASDFSGNYGYTF.

This clonotype was observed a handful of times. The J gene is TRBJ2-1, the V gene TRBV7-9; D call uncertain. V was pared by 1 base and J by 9 bases, with 16 bases between. Per germline, CDR1 SEHNR and CDR2 FQNEAQ (reference sequence). The CDR3 has 15 residues. The CDR3 DNA reads as TGTGCCAGCAGCTTAGATCAACACCCCCTCGGTGAGCAGTTCTTC. Residues: CASSLDQHPLGEQFF. Supplemented by reference TRBV7-9 and TRBJ2-1, the full variable domain reads DTGVSQNPRHKITKRGQNVTFRCDPISEHNRLYWYRQTLGQGPEFLTYFQNEAQLEKSRLLSDRFSAERPKGSFSTLEIQRTEQGDSAMYLCASSLDQHPLGEQFFGPGTRLTVL.

The chain couples TRBV4-1 to TRBJ2-1; 8 nucleotides align to TRBD2. The CDR3 runs 17 residues. Germline V lookup: CDR1 MGHRA, CDR2 YSYEKL. Losses at the gene ends were 4 bases for V and 2 bases for J; bases not matched to a gene: 10. The CDR3 bases are TGCGCCAGCAGCCGGCGTTCCGGGGGGGGCGCCTACAATGAGCAGTTCTTC. Its protein is CASSRRSGGGAYNEQFF.

This clonotype was detected a few times. The J gene is TRBJ1-2, the V gene TRBV12-3 or TRBV12-4; 8 bases line up with TRBD1. The length of the CDR3 is 13 residues. V shed 6 bases and J 6 bases; nucleotides not matched to a gene: 6. CDR3 sequence reads: CASRPDRVDGYTF. The CDR3 region has the DNA TGTGCCAGCAGGCCGGACAGGGTAGATGGCTACACCTTC.

The V call is TRBV11-2, the J call TRBJ2-1; D not resolved. V was trimmed by 2 bases and J by 5 bases, leaving 7 bases between them. Looked up from germline, CDR1 is SGHAT and CDR2 is FQNNGV. This CDR3 has 13 residues. The CDR3 here is CASSLPVHNEQFF. The DNA of the CDR3 is TGTGCCAGCAGCTTACCGGTCCACAATGAGCAGTTCTTC. The variable domain in full, with the rest retrieved from reference TRBV11-2 and TRBJ2-1, is EAGVAQSPRYKIIEKRQSVAFWCNPISGHATLYWYQQILGQGPKLLIQFQNNGVVDDSQLPKDRFSAERLKGVDSTLKIQPAKLEDSAVYLCASSLPVHNEQFFGPGTRLTVL.

This clonotype was counted many times. The genes are TRBV20-1 and TRBJ2-1; 10 bases align to TRBD2. Per the germline V gene, CDR1 is DFQATT and CDR2 is SNEGSKA (reference sequence). V dropped 0 bases and J dropped 2; count of bases not matched to a gene: 13. The CDR3 extends over 19 amino acids. CDR3 sequence reads: CSARDPMAIAGGPYNEQFF. The CDR3 DNA sequence: TGCAGTGCTAGAGACCCCATGGCTATAGCGGGGGGACCCTACAATGAGCAGTTCTTC.

The V call is TRBV4-2, the J call TRBJ2-2; D is unresolved. There are 14 residues in the CDR3. Germline V lookup: CDR1 LGHNA, CDR2 YNFKEQ. The V and J ends lost 0 bases and 6 bases respectively, with 8 bases between them. The CDR3 bases are TGTGCCAGCAGCCAAGAGCGGCAGGCCGGGGAGCTGTTTTTT. Translating gives CASSQERQAGELFF.

This clonotype came up a few times. The chain recombines TRBV12-3 or TRBV12-4 with TRBJ1-2; perhaps TRBD1 as D (5 bases). Deletions cut 3 bases from V and 2 bases from J, with 16 bases between. The CDR3 contains 16 residues. In DNA form, the CDR3 reads TGTGCCAGCAGTTTTAGAGTGGGGGACGGCAACTATGGCTACACCTTC. Translation: CASSFRVGDGNYGYTF.

The rearrangement joins TRBV5-1 to TRBJ1-4, with 10 bases identical to TRBD1. Germline loops: CDR1 SGHRS, CDR2 YFSETQ. V lost 3 bases and J lost 10; bases outside the gene matches: 6. The CDR3 loop spans 14 amino acids. The CDR3 here is CASSSGTGERKLFF. The CDR3 DNA follows: TGCGCCAGCAGCTCCGGGACAGGGGAACGAAAACTGTTTTTT.

The J gene is TRBJ1-2, the V gene TRBV12-3 or TRBV12-4; 9 bases agree with TRBD1. The CDR3 length is 14 residues. The V segment lost 3 bases and the J segment 7 bases; nucleotides outside the gene matches: 6. CDR3 in amino acids: CASSLVQGAFGYTF. The CDR3 DNA follows: TGTGCCAGCAGTTTGGTACAGGGGGCTTTTGGCTACACCTTC.

This clonotype occurred a few times. J is TRBJ1-1 and V is TRBV20-1; D unresolved. The germline gives CDR1 DFQATT, CDR2 SNEGSKA (reference sequence). CDR3 size: 13 residues. Deletions cut 1 base from V and 2 bases from J, with 8 bases between. Here the CDR3 DNA reads TGCAGTGCTAGAGCCGGAGTAAACACTGAAGCTTTCTTT. Its translation is CSARAGVNTEAFF.

This clonotype was found many times. The chain couples TRBV24-1 to TRBJ2-5, with D hard to call. Germline V gene lookup returns CDR1 KGHDR and CDR2 SFDVKD. CDR3 size: 13 residues. Deletions cut 3 bases from V and 2 bases from J, with 6 bases between. For the CDR3, the DNA is TGTGCCACCAGTGATGGCTTTCAAGAGACCCAGTACTTC. Translating it yields CATSDGFQETQYF.

With regard to this clonotype: A read error may explain this, as a much larger clone is one base away. V is TRBV20-1 and J is TRBJ2-1; 12 bases are shared with TRBD2. Germline CDR1 and CDR2: DFQATT and SNEGSKA (reference sequence). The CDR3 has 17 amino acids. V lost 0 bases and J lost 7; bases outside the gene matches: 10. The CDR3 loop reads CSARDRIGLAGINEQFF. The CDR3 DNA is TGCAGTGCTAGAGACCGAATTGGACTAGCGGGAATTAATGAGCAGTTCTTC.

The V gene is TRBV7-9, the J gene TRBJ2-7; D not resolved. Trimming cost V 4 bases and J 6 bases, with 16 bases left between them. CDR3 length: 14 residues. Germline lookup yields CDR1 SEHNR and CDR2 FQNEAQ (reference sequence). This CDR3 is CASSSNTALGEQYF. The CDR3 DNA sequence: TGTGCCAGCAGCTCAAACACGGCCCTCGGCGAGCAGTACTTC.

The V gene is TRBV6-5, the J gene TRBJ2-5; 9 bases are shared with TRBD2. The CDR3 runs to 15 residues. CDR1 is MNHEY, CDR2 SVGAGI, per germline. V lost 5 bases, J lost 1 base, and 5 bases stayed unmatched. Written as DNA, the CDR3 is TGTGCCAGCAGTCAAGGACTAGCGACCCAAGAGACCCAGTACTTC. It codes for CASSQGLATQETQYF.

This clonotype was picked up a small number of times. The chain recombines TRBV6-5 with TRBJ1-1; TRBD1 is a possible D gene (5 bases). This CDR3 contains 14 residues. From germline, CDR1 is MNHEY and CDR2 SVGAGI. V was clipped by 6 bases and J by 2 bases, with 13 bases between them. The CDR3 sequence: CASRPAGGNTEAFF. For the CDR3, the DNA is TGTGCCAGCAGACCCGCCGGGGGTAACACTGAAGCTTTCTTT.

This clonotype turned up a few times. V usage is TRBV11-1 and J usage is TRBJ1-4; D gene unclear. V lost 0 bases, J lost 5 bases, and 16 bases lay in between. The germline CDR1 and CDR2 sequences are SGHAT and FQDESV (reference sequence). This CDR3 is built from 17 residues. The CDR3 nucleotides read TGTGCCAGCAGCTTAGCCGACCGGGTCGACGGGAATGAAAAACTGTTTTTT. Translating it yields CASSLADRVDGNEKLFF.

The chain combines TRBV12-3 or TRBV12-4 with TRBJ2-3; TRBD2 matches 7 bases. Unmatched junction bases numbered 8, after V lost 8 bases and J lost 0 bases. This CDR3 is built from 15 residues. In DNA, the CDR3 is TGTGCCAGCGGGGGGGAGGCCTCAAGCACAGATACGCAGTATTTT. Translating it yields CASGGEASSTDTQYF.

The V gene is TRBV12-3 or TRBV12-4, the J gene TRBJ2-3; 11 nucleotides align to TRBD2. The CDR3 loop spans 16 amino acids. Trimming took 6 bases from V and 1 from J; bases not matched to a gene: 6. The CDR3 is CASRSSGGTRTDTQYF. For the CDR3, the DNA is TGTGCCAGCAGATCTAGCGGGGGGACCCGCACAGATACGCAGTATTTT.

This chain connects TRBV5-1 to TRBJ1-1; D may be TRBD1 (5 bases). The germline V and J ends were trimmed by 3 bases and 6 bases, with 12 bases remaining between them. The CDR3 has 13 residues. Germline-derived CDR1 and CDR2 are SGHRS and YFSETQ. This CDR3 reads CASSWGREAEAFF. The CDR3 region has the DNA TGCGCCAGCAGCTGGGGCAGGGAAGCTGAAGCTTTCTTT.

The rearrangement uses TRBV9 and TRBJ2-1; TRBD1 matches 8 bases. Germline V gives CDR1 SGDLS, CDR2 YYNGEE. This CDR3 comprises 16 residues. Trimming took 0 bases from V and 7 from J; bases not matched to a gene: 9. The CDR3 DNA sequence: TGTGCCAGCAGCGTAGAGGGGCAGGGGGCGAGGAATGAGCAGTTCTTC. Translated: CASSVEGQGARNEQFF.